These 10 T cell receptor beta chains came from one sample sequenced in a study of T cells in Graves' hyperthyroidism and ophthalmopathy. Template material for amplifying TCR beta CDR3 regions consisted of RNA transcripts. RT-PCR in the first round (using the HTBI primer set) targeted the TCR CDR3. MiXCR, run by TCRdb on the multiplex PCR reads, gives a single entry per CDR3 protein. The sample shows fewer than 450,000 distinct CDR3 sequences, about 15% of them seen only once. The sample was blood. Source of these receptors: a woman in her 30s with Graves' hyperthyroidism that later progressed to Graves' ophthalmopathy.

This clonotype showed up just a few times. The CDR3 nucleotides read TGTGCCAGCAGTACCAAGGACAAGGATGGCTACACCTTC. As protein: CASSTKDKDGYTF. This sequence joins TRBV27 and TRBJ1-2; the D gene is possibly TRBD1 (5 bases). V was shortened by 5 bases and J by 6 bases, with 13 bases between the two germline ends. The CDR3 has 13 residues. In germline, CDR1 is MNHEY, CDR2 SMNVEV (reference sequence).

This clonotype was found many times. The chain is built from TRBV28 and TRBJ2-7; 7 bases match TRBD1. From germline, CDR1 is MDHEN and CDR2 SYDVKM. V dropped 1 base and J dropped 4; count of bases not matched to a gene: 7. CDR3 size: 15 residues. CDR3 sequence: CASSLSPDRRYEQYF. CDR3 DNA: TGTGCCAGCAGTTTATCGCCGGACAGGAGGTACGAGCAGTACTTC.

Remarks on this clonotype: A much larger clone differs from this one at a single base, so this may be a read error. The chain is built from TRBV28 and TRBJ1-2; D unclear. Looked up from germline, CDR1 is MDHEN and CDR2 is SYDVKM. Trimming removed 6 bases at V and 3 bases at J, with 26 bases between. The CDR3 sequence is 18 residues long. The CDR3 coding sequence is TGTGCCAGCAGATTTCTTTTTAGCCTCCCCGGGATTCACTATGGCTACACCTTC. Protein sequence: CASRFLFSLPGIHYGYTF.

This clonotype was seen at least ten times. CDR3 DNA: TGTGCCAGCAGGGACGATGAAAAACTGTTTTTT. Protein: CASRDDEKLFF. V and J are TRBV27 and TRBJ1-4; no reliable D call. This CDR3 has 11 amino acids. Trimming cost V 6 bases and J 6 bases, with 5 bases left between them. Germline V lookup: CDR1 MNHEY, CDR2 SMNVEV (reference sequence).

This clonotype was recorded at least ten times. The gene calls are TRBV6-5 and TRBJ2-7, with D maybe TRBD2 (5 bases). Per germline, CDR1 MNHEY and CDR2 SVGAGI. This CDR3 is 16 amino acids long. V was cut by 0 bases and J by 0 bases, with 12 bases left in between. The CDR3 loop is CASSYSGSTSSYEQYF. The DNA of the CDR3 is TGTGCCAGCAGTTACTCTGGGAGCACGAGCTCCTACGAGCAGTACTTC.

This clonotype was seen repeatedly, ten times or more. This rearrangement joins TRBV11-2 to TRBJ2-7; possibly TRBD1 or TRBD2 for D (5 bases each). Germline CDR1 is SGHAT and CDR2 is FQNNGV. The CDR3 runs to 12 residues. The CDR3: CACEGPAYEQYF. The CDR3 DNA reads TGTGCGTGTGAGGGGCCTGCCTACGAGCAGTACTTC. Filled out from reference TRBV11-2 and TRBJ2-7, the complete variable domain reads EAGVAQSPRYKIIEKRQSVAFWCNPISGHATLYWYQQILGQGPKLLIQFQNNGVVDDSQLPKDRFSAERLKGVDSTLKIQPAKLEDSAVYLCACEGPAYEQYFGPGTRLTVT.

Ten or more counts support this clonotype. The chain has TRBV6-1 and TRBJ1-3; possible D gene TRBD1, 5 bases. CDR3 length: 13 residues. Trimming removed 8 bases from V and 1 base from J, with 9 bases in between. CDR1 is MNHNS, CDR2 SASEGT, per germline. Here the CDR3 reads CASSRESGNTIYF. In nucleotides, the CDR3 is TGTGCCAGCTCCAGGGAGTCTGGAAACACCATATATTTT.

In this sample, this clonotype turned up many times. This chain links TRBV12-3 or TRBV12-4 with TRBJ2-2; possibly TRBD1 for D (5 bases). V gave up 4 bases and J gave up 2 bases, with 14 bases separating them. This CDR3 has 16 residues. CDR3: CASSSVTAINTGELFF. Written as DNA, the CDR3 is TGTGCCAGCAGTTCGGTGACAGCAATTAACACCGGGGAGCTGTTTTTT.

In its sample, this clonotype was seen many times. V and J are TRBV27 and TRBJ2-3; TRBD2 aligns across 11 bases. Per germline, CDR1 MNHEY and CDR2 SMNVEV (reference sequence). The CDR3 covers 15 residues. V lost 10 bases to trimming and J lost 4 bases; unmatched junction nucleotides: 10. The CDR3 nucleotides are TGTGCCACCTTTTCGACTAGCGGGGCGGCAGATACGCAGTATTTT. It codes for CATFSTSGAADTQYF.

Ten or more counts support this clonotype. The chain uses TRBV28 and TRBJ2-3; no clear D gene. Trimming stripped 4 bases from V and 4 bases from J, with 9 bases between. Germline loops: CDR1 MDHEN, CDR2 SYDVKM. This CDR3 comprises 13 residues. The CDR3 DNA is TGTGCCAGCAGTTCAACGACGGCAGATACGCAGTATTTT. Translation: CASSSTTADTQYF.